This T cell receptor beta chain was profiled in a study of blood T cell repertoires in COVID-19 (dated by TCRdb to about 2020). A note on the overall study: Samples from collaborators originated in the United States, Italy and Spain and spanned both the acute and convalescent phases of COVID-19. The prospective study material was composed of cDNA or gDNA derived from T cells, B-cell-depleted T cells, or PBMCs. Subjects who had been exposed to COVID-19, were actively infected with it, or had recovered from it provided the deeply sampled blood TCRbeta repertoires that made up the dataset. A freely available public database, intended as a resource for researchers studying the immune response to SARS-CoV-2, is where the repertoires were released. The samples were drawn from the first 160 participants of the ongoing ImmuneRACE study and from some 1,300 subjects provided by 6 global collaborators. A de-identified subject ID, COVID-19 status, age in years and sex were almost always included in the sample metadata. Where available, HLA class I and class II types were obtained from metadata supplied by the sample provider rather than from assay-based typing. Here is what the overall study found, with its caveats: The quantity of clinical and demographic metadata differed by source and by participant and was supplied without curation.

Another Seattle source contributed samples from volunteer blood donors who had recovered from COVID-19. The collaborating institutions used their own protocols to collect whole blood in K2EDTA tubes. For TCRbeta analysis, collaborators shipped samples in one of three forms: frozen whole blood, isolated PBMCs, or DNA extracted from either of those sample types. TCRbeta CDR3 regions were amplified from genomic DNA by means of the immunoSEQ Assay, a bias-controlled multiplex PCR. Under the source paper's analysis protocol: The number of nucleated cells in each sample was estimated by amplification of reference gene primers within the assay. Sequence reads were collapsed and filtered to measure the absolute abundance of every unique TCRbeta CDR3 rearrangement. For each sample, productive Simpson clonality was calculated as the square root of Simpson's diversity index across productive rearrangements. Not all clones reach the TCRdb copy of this immuneACCESS table, which keeps in-frame sequences only. Checked studies attribute under half of the gap to unresolved V genes and leave the rest unexplained. The DNA gave D and trimming, while V, J and clone size come from that table. The sample table lists some 260,000 clones, 88% of them with a count of one. The ten top clones hold around 0.98% of the sample.

Reading the germline V gene gives CDR1 MNHEY and CDR2 SVGEGT. The CDR3 runs 12 amino acids, cysteine and phenylalanine included. Only the CDR3 part of the read is kept: 36 bases, read in frame from the first base. Ends trimmed: V by 4 bases, J by 6 bases; bases unmatched to a gene: 1. A word on this clone: The clone's antigen remains unknown. Base-call qualities are not available, and no considerably larger clone is one nucleotide away.

The sequence was collected from a middle-aged woman who had recovered from COVID-19. The sequence joins TRBV6-2 or TRBV6-3 to TRBJ2-3; 7 bases in the middle match TRBD2. Sequenced input: peripheral blood. The DNA sequence is given as TGTGCCAGCAGTTGGACTAGGGATACGCAGTATTTT. It specifies CASSWTRDTQYF.